This T cell receptor beta chain is drawn from a study of T cell responses to AZD1222 COVID-19 vaccine. General study points: Repertoire sampling was restricted to post-peak T cell response timepoints. Among spike-specific TCRs, nearly half reportedly target unmutated variant regions. The donor group comprised mostly white British people and more females; the analysis possibly underestimated clonal diversity.

Per the germline V gene, CDR1 is SGHTA and CDR2 is FQGNSA. Trimming removed 4 bases from V and 3 bases from J, with 8 bases in between. CDR3 length: 13 amino acids. Generated by immunoSEQ multiplex PCR, the TCRdb table keeps only in-frame clones and is missing some. The sample has approximately 120,000 clones, 87% seen once. With regard to this clone: Its antigen is undetermined.

This TCR was recovered from an adult in good health. The sequencing used peripheral blood, collected on day 0 of AZD1222 vaccination. V and J are TRBV7-2 and TRBJ2-3; TRBD2 might be the D (5 bases). The CDR3 coding sequence is TGTGCCAGCAGCTCAGGAGGAACAGATACGCAGTATTTT. It specifies CASSSGGTDTQYF. The whole variable domain, remainder taken from reference TRBV7-2 and TRBJ2-3, is GAGVSQSPSNKVTEKGKDVELRCDPISGHTALYWYRQSLGQGLEFLIYFQGNSAPDKSGLPSDRFSAERTGGSVSTLTIQRTQQEDSAVYLCASSSGGTDTQYFGPGTRLTVL.